This T cell receptor (beta chain) was captured in a study of T cells after yellow fever vaccination. This clonotype was observed at least ten times. TCRdb re-called the 5' RACE reads with MiXCR, one entry per CDR3 protein. This repertoire shows 60,000 to 85,000 distinct CDR3 sequences, more than 6.5% found once; its top ten account for 30% to 45%. With 1 base removed from V and 1 base from J, the gap between germline ends came to 7 bases. Germline-derived CDR1 and CDR2 are SEHNR and FQNEAQ (reference sequence). The CDR3 loop spans 14 amino acids. The sample was CD8+ T cells sorted from PBMCs, taken roughly 46 days after the first yellow fever vaccination. The sequence derives from a young man who received the YFV17D yellow fever vaccine. J is TRBJ1-1 and V is TRBV7-9, with D hard to call. CDR3: CASSLGGRNTEAFF. CDR3 coding DNA: TGTGCCAGCAGCTTAGGTGGGAGGAACACTGAAGCTTTCTTT.